These T cell receptor beta chains were read from a single sample in a study of T cell responses to AZD1222 COVID-19 vaccine. Libraries were prepared by immunoSEQ multiplex PCR; TCRdb keeps only in-frame clonotypes and omits some of them. The sample yields 86,000 or so clones, around 83% seen once. The material was peripheral blood, obtained 28 days after the second AZD1222 dose. The source of these receptors is an adult who received the AZD1222 COVID-19 vaccine. CDR3s include the opening cysteine and the closing phenylalanine or tryptophan. The order of the fields is J gene, D gene, V gene, clone size, CDR3 DNA, CDR3 protein. D genes are given only for firm matches. Size is omitted from some rows. Given values are once, few, many or a class for expanded clones.

TRBJ1-5,-,TRBV6-1,-,TGTGCCAGCAGTGAATGGAGGGAAGGACAGCCCCAGCATTTT,CASSEWREGQPQHF
TRBJ1-2,-,TRBV6-2/TRBV6-3,-,TGTGCCAGCAGTCGGGGACCGTCCACTGGCTATGGCTACACCTTC,CASSRGPSTGYGYTF
TRBJ1-1,-,TRBV30,-,TGTGCCTGTTGGGGGCTACTCAACACTGAAGCTTTCTTT,CACWGLLNTEAFF
TRBJ2-1,TRBD2,TRBV10-2,-,TGCGCCAGCAGTAAGCGGGAGGGAGACTACAATGAGCAGTTCTTC,CASSKREGDYNEQFF
TRBJ1-4,-,TRBV5-6,-,TGTGCCAGCAGCCTGGGGGGCAACAGGGTTGGCGAAAAACTGTTTTTT,CASSLGGNRVGEKLFF
TRBJ1-6,-,TRBV4-1,-,TGCGCCAGCAGCCAAGGGCAGGGGCCTAATTCACCCCTCCACTTT,CASSQGQGPNSPLHF
TRBJ1-1,-,TRBV19,-,TGTGCCAGTAGTTCTCGGGGTTCCTTGAACACTGAAGCTTTCTTT,CASSSRGSLNTEAFF
TRBJ2-3,-,TRBV7-9,-,TGTGCCAGCAGCCCCAAGCGGGCAGATACGCAGTATTTT,CASSPKRADTQYF
TRBJ2-7,-,TRBV28,-,TGTGCCAGCACTGTAGGGGGGAGCTCCTACGAGCAGTACTTC,CASTVGGSSYEQYF
TRBJ1-3,-,TRBV10-3,-,TGTGCCATCCGACAGGACCTCTCTGGAAACACCATATATTTT,CAIRQDLSGNTIYF
TRBJ2-7,TRBD1,TRBV14,-,TGTGCCAGCAGCCAGAGGGGGACAGGCCTCTCCTACGAGCAGTACTTC,CASSQRGTGLSYEQYF
TRBJ1-1,-,TRBV3-1/TRBV3-2,once,TGTGCCAGCAGCCCAACCCCGGACACTGAAGCTTTCTTT,CASSPTPDTEAFF
TRBJ2-2,-,TRBV5-1,-,TGCGCCTCAGGGACCGGGTCAGACACCGGGGAGCTGTTTTTT,CASGTGSDTGELFF
TRBJ2-2,-,TRBV6-4,-,TGTGCCAGCAAAACTCCGCCCGGGGAGCTGTTTTTT,CASKTPPGELFF
TRBJ2-7,TRBD1,TRBV2,-,TGTGCCAGCAGCGAAAAGACCCGACAGGGCTACGAGCAGTACTTC,CASSEKTRQGYEQYF
TRBJ1-1,-,TRBV2,-,TGTGCCAGCAGTGTTTCCCGGAACACTGAAGCTTTCTTT,CASSVSRNTEAFF
TRBJ2-1,TRBD1,TRBV28,-,TGTGCCAGCATCCCGGGACAGGGGGGTAATGAGCAGTTCTTC,CASIPGQGGNEQFF
TRBJ1-2,-,TRBV5-1,-,TGTGCCAGCAGCTCGATCTCAAGGACGCCCTATGGCTACACCTTC,CASSSISRTPYGYTF
TRBJ2-1,-,TRBV5-4,-,TGTGCCAGCAGCTTGGACAGAAACTCCTACAATGAGCAGTTCTTC,CASSLDRNSYNEQFF
TRBJ2-7,TRBD1,TRBV10-3,-,TGTGCCATCAGTGAGCCTGGGGGACAGGGAGGGTACGAGCAGTACTTC,CAISEPGGQGGYEQYF
TRBJ2-2,-,TRBV6-5,few,TGTGCCAGCACCAGGAGGGAAACCGGGGAGCTGTTTTTT,CASTRRETGELFF
TRBJ1-1,-,TRBV27,once,TGTGCCAGCATGGGGACAAGGGGGAACACTGAAGCTTTCTTT,CASMGTRGNTEAFF
TRBJ2-7,-,TRBV3-1/TRBV3-2,once,TGTGCCAGCAGCCTACAGACTACATCTCACGAGCAGTACTTC,CASSLQTTSHEQYF
TRBJ1-4,TRBD1,TRBV5-1,-,TGCGCCAGCAGCTTGGACCCGGACAGGACTAATGAAAAACTGTTTTTT,CASSLDPDRTNEKLFF
TRBJ2-7,-,TRBV6-5,-,TGTGCCAGCAGTTACTCGAACAACTACGAGCAGTACTTC,CASSYSNNYEQYF
TRBJ1-2,-,TRBV3-1/TRBV3-2,-,TGTGCCAGCAGCCACCCTTCCTATGGCTACACCTTC,CASSHPSYGYTF
TRBJ1-5,-,TRBV7-8,few,TGTGCCAGCAGTTTCGACAGTATTGGCAATCAGCCCCAGCATTTT,CASSFDSIGNQPQHF
TRBJ2-3,TRBD2,TRBV7-8,-,TGTGCCAGCAGCTTAGTGAGCGGGGCCTCCACAGATACGCAGTATTTT,CASSLVSGASTDTQYF
TRBJ2-1,TRBD2,TRBV3-1/TRBV3-2,-,TGTGCCAGCAGCCAAGAAGGCGGGAGCAGAAATGAGCAGTTCTTC,CASSQEGGSRNEQFF
TRBJ2-3,-,TRBV28,-,TGTGCCAGTCGGGACGGATTCACAGATACGCAGTATTTT,CASRDGFTDTQYF
TRBJ1-5,-,TRBV6-5,few,TGTGCCAGCAGTTACTCACCGTCTGGGCCCAATCAGCCCCAGCATTTT,CASSYSPSGPNQPQHF
TRBJ2-1,-,TRBV3-1/TRBV3-2,-,TGTGCCAGCAGCCTCGGGCCCGACAGTAATGAGCAGTTCTTC,CASSLGPDSNEQFF
TRBJ2-7,-,TRBV29-1,once,TGCAACAAAGGTCCTTCTCGGGGGTCCTACGAGCAGTACTTC,CNKGPSRGSYEQYF